This TCR beta chain emerged from a study of T cells in Graves' hyperthyroidism and ophthalmopathy. For the study at large: Before treatment of any kind, peripheral blood was taken at initial diagnosis.

The TCR beta CDR3 regions underwent amplification using RNA transcripts as the source. The primer set for the first-round RT-PCR of the TCR CDR3 was HTBI. TCRdb ran MiXCR on the multiplex PCR reads and lists one entry per CDR3 protein. In the table there are approximately 720,000 distinct CDR3 sequences, roughly a sixth of which are singletons. Newly diagnosed hyperthyroidism, duration under 2 months, in patients aged 18 to 65. Clinicians diagnosed patients from clinical symptoms, serum thyroxine and TRAb, thyroid ultrasound and orbital computed tomography. Predating any ophthalmopathy symptoms, the blood sample was taken at first hyperthyroidism diagnosis. This receptor was identified in a woman aged 45-59 years with Graves' hyperthyroidism that later progressed to Graves' ophthalmopathy. The sample consisted of blood.

The CDR3 here is CASSLVGSGGTQETQYF. In nucleotides, the CDR3 is TGCGCCAGCAGCTTGGTTGGTAGCGGGGGAACTCAAGAGACCCAGTACTTC. The chain employs TRBV5-1 and TRBJ2-5, with 9 bases aligning to TRBD2. The CDR3 totals 17 residues. Germline V gives CDR1 SGHRS, CDR2 YFSETQ. The V segment lost 0 bases and the J segment 2 bases; nucleotides outside the gene matches: 8.